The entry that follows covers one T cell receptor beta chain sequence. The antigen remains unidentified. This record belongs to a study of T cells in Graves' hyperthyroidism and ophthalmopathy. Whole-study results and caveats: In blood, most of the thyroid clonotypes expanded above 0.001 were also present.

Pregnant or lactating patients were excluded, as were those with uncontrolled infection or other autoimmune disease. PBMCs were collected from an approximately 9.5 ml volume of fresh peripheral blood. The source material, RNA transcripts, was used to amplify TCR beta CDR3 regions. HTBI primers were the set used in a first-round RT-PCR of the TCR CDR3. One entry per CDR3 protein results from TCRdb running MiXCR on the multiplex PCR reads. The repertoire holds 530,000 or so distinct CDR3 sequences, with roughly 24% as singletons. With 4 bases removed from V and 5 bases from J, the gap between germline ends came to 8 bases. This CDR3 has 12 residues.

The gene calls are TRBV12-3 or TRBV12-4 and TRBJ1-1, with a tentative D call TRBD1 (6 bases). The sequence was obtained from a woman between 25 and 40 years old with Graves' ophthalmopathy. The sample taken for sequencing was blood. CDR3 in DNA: TGTGCCAGCAGTTACAGGGTGACTGAAGCTTTCTTT. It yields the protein CASSYRVTEAFF.